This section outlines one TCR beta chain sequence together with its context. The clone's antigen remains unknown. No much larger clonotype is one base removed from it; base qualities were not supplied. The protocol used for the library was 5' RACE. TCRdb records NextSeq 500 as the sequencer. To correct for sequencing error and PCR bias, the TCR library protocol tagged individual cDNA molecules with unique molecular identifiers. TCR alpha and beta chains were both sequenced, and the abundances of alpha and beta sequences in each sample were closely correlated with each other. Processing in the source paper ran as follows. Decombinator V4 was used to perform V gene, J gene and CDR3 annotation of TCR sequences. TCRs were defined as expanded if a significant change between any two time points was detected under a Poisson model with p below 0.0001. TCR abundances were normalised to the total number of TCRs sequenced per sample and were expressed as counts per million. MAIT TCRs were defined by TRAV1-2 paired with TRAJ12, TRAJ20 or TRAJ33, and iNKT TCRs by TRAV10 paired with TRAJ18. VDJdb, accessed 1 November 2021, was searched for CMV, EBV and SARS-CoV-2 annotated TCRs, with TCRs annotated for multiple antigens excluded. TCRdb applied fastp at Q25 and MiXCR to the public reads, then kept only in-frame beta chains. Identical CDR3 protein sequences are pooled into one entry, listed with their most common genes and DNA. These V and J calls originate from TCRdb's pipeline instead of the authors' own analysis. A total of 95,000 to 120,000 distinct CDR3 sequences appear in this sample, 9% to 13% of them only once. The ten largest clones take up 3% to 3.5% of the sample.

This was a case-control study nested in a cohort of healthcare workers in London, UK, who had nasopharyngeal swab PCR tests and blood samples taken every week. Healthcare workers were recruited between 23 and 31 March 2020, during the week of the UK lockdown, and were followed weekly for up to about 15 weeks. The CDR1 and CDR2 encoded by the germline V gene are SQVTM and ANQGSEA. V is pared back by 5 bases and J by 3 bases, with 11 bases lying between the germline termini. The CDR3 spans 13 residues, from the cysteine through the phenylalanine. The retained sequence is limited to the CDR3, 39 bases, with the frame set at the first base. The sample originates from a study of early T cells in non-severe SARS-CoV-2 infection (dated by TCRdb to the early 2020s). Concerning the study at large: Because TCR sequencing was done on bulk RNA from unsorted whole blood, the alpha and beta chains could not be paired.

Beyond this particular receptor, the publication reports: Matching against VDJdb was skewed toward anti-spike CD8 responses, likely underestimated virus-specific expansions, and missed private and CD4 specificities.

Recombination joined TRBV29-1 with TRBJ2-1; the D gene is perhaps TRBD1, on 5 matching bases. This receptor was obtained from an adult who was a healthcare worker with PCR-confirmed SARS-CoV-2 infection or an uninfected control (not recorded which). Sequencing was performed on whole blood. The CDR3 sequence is CSVRKDSYNEQFF. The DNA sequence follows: TGCAGCGTTCGGAAAGACAGCTACAATGAGCAGTTCTTC.